These T cell receptor beta chains were read from a single sample in a study of memory CD4+ T cells and cytomegalovirus serostatus. The table came from immunoSEQ multiplex PCR; TCRdb's copy has only in-frame clones and leaves some out. The sample lists 50,000 to 55,000 clones, about 78% occurring once. Input material: memory CD4+ T cells from blood. The receptors were gathered from an adult in good health and CMV-seronegative. Each CDR3 is given with its conserved first and last residue. D genes are given only for firm matches. Clone sizes are given selectively: once, few, many, or a class where the clone is expanded.

clone_size: .
d_call: .
v_call: TRBV18
j_call: TRBJ2-1
cdr3_nt: TGTGCCAGCTCACCAGGGGTTGATAATGAGCAGTTCTTC
cdr3_aa: CASSPGVDNEQFF

clone_size: once
d_call: .
v_call: TRBV5-6
j_call: TRBJ1-2
cdr3_nt: TGTGCCAGCAGCCCGGGCGACAGTAACTATGGCTACACCTTC
cdr3_aa: CASSPGDSNYGYTF

clone_size: few
d_call: .
v_call: TRBV21-1
j_call: TRBJ1-1
cdr3_nt: TGTGCCAGCAGCAGGGGACTTATGAACACTGAAGCTTTCTTT
cdr3_aa: CASSRGLMNTEAFF

clone_size: .
d_call: TRBD1
v_call: TRBV12-5
j_call: TRBJ1-3
cdr3_nt: TGTGCTAGTGGTTTCGGACAGGGGACCTTTCTCTCTGGAAACACCATATATTTT
cdr3_aa: CASGFGQGTFLSGNTIYF

clone_size: .
d_call: TRBD1
v_call: TRBV7-9
j_call: TRBJ2-7
cdr3_nt: TGTGCCAGCAGTCCCGGGACAGGGTTATACGAGCAGTACTTC
cdr3_aa: CASSPGTGLYEQYF

clone_size: few
d_call: TRBD1
v_call: TRBV5-4
j_call: TRBJ2-3
cdr3_nt: TGTGCCAGCAGCCTCCCGGGACAGAGAACAGATACGCAGTATTTT
cdr3_aa: CASSLPGQRTDTQYF

clone_size: .
d_call: .
v_call: TRBV7-2
j_call: TRBJ1-3
cdr3_nt: TGTGCCAGCAGCCTTAGGGGAGCTGGAAACACCATATATTTT
cdr3_aa: CASSLRGAGNTIYF

clone_size: .
d_call: .
v_call: TRBV7-2
j_call: TRBJ2-3
cdr3_nt: TGTGCCAGCAGCCGCGACGGCTCTAGCACAGATACGCAGTATTTT
cdr3_aa: CASSRDGSSTDTQYF

clone_size: .
d_call: .
v_call: TRBV6-4
j_call: TRBJ1-1
cdr3_nt: TGTGCCAGCAGTGTAAGCGTGAACACTGAAGCTTTCTTT
cdr3_aa: CASSVSVNTEAFF

clone_size: .
d_call: .
v_call: TRBV23-1
j_call: TRBJ2-3
cdr3_nt: TGCGCCAGCATTTTGTACATCAACGGGCCGTGCACAGATACGCAGTATTTT
cdr3_aa: CASILYINGPCTDTQYF

clone_size: .
d_call: TRBD1
v_call: TRBV4-2
j_call: TRBJ2-7
cdr3_nt: TGTGCCAGCAGCGGGACAGGGCGGTACGAGCAGTACTTC
cdr3_aa: CASSGTGRYEQYF

clone_size: few
d_call: .
v_call: TRBV4-1
j_call: TRBJ1-2
cdr3_nt: TGCGCCAGCAGCCAAGATTCTACCCTTGGCTACACCTTC
cdr3_aa: CASSQDSTLGYTF

clone_size: .
d_call: TRBD2
v_call: TRBV6-5
j_call: TRBJ2-7
cdr3_nt: TGTGCCAGCAGCCGCGGGGGGCCTGTAGGCGAGCAGTACTTC
cdr3_aa: CASSRGGPVGEQYF

clone_size: .
d_call: TRBD2
v_call: TRBV6-5
j_call: TRBJ2-1
cdr3_nt: TGTGCCAGCAGTTACGGGGGCCTAGCGGGGGTCAATGAGCAGTTCTTC
cdr3_aa: CASSYGGLAGVNEQFF

clone_size: .
d_call: .
v_call: TRBV11-2
j_call: TRBJ2-3
cdr3_nt: TGTGCCAGCAGCTTAGGGCTCGGGACGTCAGATACGCAGTATTTT
cdr3_aa: CASSLGLGTSDTQYF

clone_size: .
d_call: .
v_call: TRBV7-2
j_call: TRBJ2-7
cdr3_nt: TGTGCCAGCAGCTTAGATGAGGGCTACGAGCAGTACTTC
cdr3_aa: CASSLDEGYEQYF

clone_size: .
d_call: .
v_call: TRBV15
j_call: TRBJ1-2
cdr3_nt: TGTGCCACCAGCGAGGGGGTGGTCGGCTACACCTTC
cdr3_aa: CATSEGVVGYTF

clone_size: few
d_call: .
v_call: TRBV7-9
j_call: TRBJ2-1
cdr3_nt: TGTGCCAGCAGTATAGGGGGTCTACCCCCCTACAATGAGCAGTTCTTC
cdr3_aa: CASSIGGLPPYNEQFF

clone_size: .
d_call: .
v_call: TRBV11-3
j_call: TRBJ2-4
cdr3_nt: TGTGCCAGCAGCTTAACGGGCGACATTCAGTACTTC
cdr3_aa: CASSLTGDIQYF

clone_size: .
d_call: .
v_call: TRBV7-2
j_call: TRBJ2-7
cdr3_nt: TGTGCCAGCAGCTTAGTACCCCCAGGGCCCTTAATAAACGAGCAGTACTTC
cdr3_aa: CASSLVPPGPLINEQYF

clone_size: .
d_call: .
v_call: TRBV7-2
j_call: TRBJ1-2
cdr3_nt: TGTGCCAGCAGCCCTAGGGACCCACGGCACGGTGGCTACACCTTC
cdr3_aa: CASSPRDPRHGGYTF

clone_size: .
d_call: .
v_call: TRBV5-4
j_call: TRBJ2-5
cdr3_nt: TGTGCCAGCAGCTCGCTAGCATTTGGGCAAGAGACCCAGTACTTC
cdr3_aa: CASSSLAFGQETQYF

clone_size: once
d_call: .
v_call: TRBV19
j_call: TRBJ1-1
cdr3_nt: TGTGCCAGTAGTATGGTCGGAGGGGGCACTGAAGCTTTCTTT
cdr3_aa: CASSMVGGGTEAFF

clone_size: .
d_call: .
v_call: TRBV6-6
j_call: TRBJ2-2
cdr3_nt: TGTGCCAGCAGTTACTCGAAACAGAGCACCGGGGAGCTGTTTTTT
cdr3_aa: CASSYSKQSTGELFF

clone_size: once
d_call: .
v_call: TRBV5-1
j_call: TRBJ1-5
cdr3_nt: TGCGCCAGCAGCTTGTCCAATTGGCAGCCCCAGCATTTT
cdr3_aa: CASSLSNWQPQHF

clone_size: .
d_call: TRBD1
v_call: TRBV5-6
j_call: TRBJ1-5
cdr3_nt: TGTGCCAGCAGCTTGTTGACAGGGAATCAGCCCCAGCATTTT
cdr3_aa: CASSLLTGNQPQHF

clone_size: .
d_call: .
v_call: TRBV19
j_call: TRBJ2-5
cdr3_nt: TGTGCCAGTAGTATAGGGTCTGGACAACCCGGGGGGACCCAGTACTTC
cdr3_aa: CASSIGSGQPGGTQYF

clone_size: .
d_call: TRBD1
v_call: TRBV27
j_call: TRBJ1-6
cdr3_nt: TGTGCCAGCAGTGGGCGACAGGGCTCCTTGGGTTCACCCCTCCACTTT
cdr3_aa: CASSGRQGSLGSPLHF

clone_size: .
d_call: TRBD1
v_call: TRBV5-6
j_call: TRBJ1-1
cdr3_nt: TGTGCCAGCAGCTCCCGGACAGGGATTATGAACACTGAAGCTTTCTTT
cdr3_aa: CASSSRTGIMNTEAFF

clone_size: .
d_call: TRBD1
v_call: TRBV28
j_call: TRBJ1-1
cdr3_nt: TGTGCCAGCAGCCCATCAGGGGGCGAGAACACTGAAGCTTTCTTT
cdr3_aa: CASSPSGGENTEAFF

clone_size: .
d_call: .
v_call: TRBV30
j_call: TRBJ1-1
cdr3_nt: TGTGCCTGGAAGGTGGGGGAGGGCACTGAAGCTTTCTTT
cdr3_aa: CAWKVGEGTEAFF

clone_size: .
d_call: .
v_call: TRBV29-1
j_call: TRBJ1-4
cdr3_nt: TGCAGCGTTGATGGGGGTTCCGGGGGCGAAAAACTGTTTTTT
cdr3_aa: CSVDGGSGGEKLFF

clone_size: .
d_call: TRBD1
v_call: TRBV25-1
j_call: TRBJ1-3
cdr3_nt: TGTGCCAGCAGTGCCCGGGACAGGGGGACGAACACCATATATTTT
cdr3_aa: CASSARDRGTNTIYF

clone_size: few
d_call: TRBD1
v_call: TRBV6-6
j_call: TRBJ2-7
cdr3_nt: TGTGCCAGCCGGGGGACAGGACCTACCTACGAGCAGTACTTC
cdr3_aa: CASRGTGPTYEQYF

clone_size: .
d_call: TRBD1
v_call: TRBV5-1
j_call: TRBJ2-3
cdr3_nt: TGCGCCAGCAGCTTGAGGGGGCTTAGCACAGATACGCAGTATTTT
cdr3_aa: CASSLRGLSTDTQYF